These T cell receptor beta chains were read from a single sample in a study of CD8+ T cells in alopecia areata. Profiling relied on immunoSEQ multiplex PCR, and the TCRdb table lists in-frame clones only, not all of them. The table lists more than 90,000 clones, about 58% of them singletons, with about 16% in the top ten. Sequencing was performed on CD8+ T cells sorted from blood, taken at week 4, from a patient treated with tofacitinib. The receptor source for this set is a human donor with alopecia areata. The CDR3 runs from the conserved cysteine through the conserved F or W. Fields, in order: J gene, CDR3 length, D gene, clone size, V gene, CDR3 protein, CDR3 DNA. A D gene is named only where the DNA matches it firmly. Some rows mark clone size as missing; the rest say once, few, many or name a class of expanded clone.

>TRBJ2-7|14|TRBD2|-|TRBV5-1
CASSVTSGGLEQYF
TGCGCCAGCAGCGTGACTAGCGGGGGCCTCGAGCAGTACTTC
>TRBJ2-3|17|-|-|TRBV27
CASSSLINVGEEDTQYF
TGTGCCAGCAGTTCACTGATTAACGTGGGTGAGGAAGATACGCAGTATTTT
>TRBJ2-7|13|-|-|TRBV29-1
CSVLSPGMGEQYF
TGCAGCGTCCTATCACCGGGGATGGGCGAGCAGTACTTC
>TRBJ1-1|13|-|-|TRBV27
CASRVTSRGEAFF
TGTGCCAGCAGAGTCACAAGCAGGGGTGAAGCTTTCTTT
>TRBJ2-1|19|TRBD2|-|TRBV4-2
CASSQDPLDVAGGPNEQFF
TGTGCCAGCAGCCAAGACCCCCTCGACGTAGCGGGGGGGCCGAATGAGCAGTTCTTC
>TRBJ2-1|16|TRBD1|-|TRBV25-1
CASSETTGETYNEQFF
TGTGCCAGCAGTGAAACGACAGGGGAGACCTACAATGAGCAGTTCTTC
>TRBJ1-5|13|-|-|TRBV9
CASSPYGGEPQHF
TGTGCCAGCAGCCCCTACGGGGGCGAGCCCCAGCATTTT
>TRBJ1-2|15|-|-|TRBV7-8
CASSLVGGSGEGYTF
TGTGCCAGCAGCTTAGTAGGGGGGTCGGGGGAGGGCTACACCTTC
>TRBJ2-3|16|-|-|TRBV27
CASSLGARPSTDTQYF
TGTGCCAGCAGTTTAGGGGCGAGACCTAGCACAGATACGCAGTATTTT
>TRBJ2-3|16|-|-|TRBV11-2
CASSLRGRSSTDTQYF
TGTGCCAGCAGCTTAAGGGGCAGATCCAGCACAGATACGCAGTATTTT
>TRBJ1-2|16|TRBD1|-|TRBV2
CASSERGQGATYGYTF
TGTGCCAGCAGTGAACGGGGACAGGGGGCAACCTATGGCTACACCTTC
>TRBJ2-7|15|-|-|TRBV28
CASSLGPGLNYEQYF
TGTGCCAGCAGTTTAGGGCCGGGGCTAAACTACGAGCAGTACTTC
>TRBJ1-1|14|-|-|TRBV5-1
CASSLTAAFTEAFF
TGCGCCAGCAGCTTAACGGCGGCTTTCACTGAAGCTTTCTTT
>TRBJ1-1|13|-|-|TRBV7-9
CASKHQENTEAFF
TGTGCCAGTAAACATCAGGAGAACACTGAAGCTTTCTTT
>TRBJ1-2|14|TRBD1|-|TRBV6-6
CASSYSTGLGGYTF
TGTGCCAGCAGTTACTCGACAGGGTTGGGCGGCTACACCTTC
>TRBJ1-5|12|-|-|TRBV14
CASSRENQPQHF
TGTGCCAGCAGCCGAGAGAACCAGCCCCAGCATTTT
>TRBJ1-2|13|TRBD1|-|TRBV27
CASSFPGGHGYTF
TGTGCCAGCAGTTTTCCAGGGGGCCATGGCTACACCTTC
>TRBJ1-1|14|-|medium-sized|TRBV4-3
CASSQVSARTEAFF
TGCGCCAGCAGCCAAGTGAGTGCGAGAACTGAAGCTTTCTTT
>TRBJ2-1|13|-|once|TRBV2
CASSGVYGNEQFF
TGTGCCAGCAGTGGTGTTTACGGCAATGAGCAGTTCTTC
>TRBJ2-5|11|-|once|TRBV5-4
CASSSSETQYF
TGTGCCAGCAGCTCGTCAGAGACCCAGTACTTC
>TRBJ1-2|13|-|few|TRBV9
CASSEYNVQGYTF
TGTGCCAGCAGCGAATATAACGTTCAGGGCTACACCTTC
>TRBJ2-7|15|TRBD2|-|TRBV7-6
CASSSSGGASYEQYF
TGTGCCAGCAGCTCTAGCGGGGGGGCGTCCTACGAGCAGTACTTC
>TRBJ2-2|16|-|once|TRBV25-1
CASSEYRTANTGELFF
TGTGCCAGCAGTGAATATAGGACAGCGAACACCGGGGAGCTGTTTTTT
>TRBJ2-7|15|TRBD1|-|TRBV27
CASSPGTAPTYEQYF
TGTGCCAGCAGTCCCGGGACAGCCCCCACCTACGAGCAGTACTTC
>TRBJ2-7|15|-|few|TRBV27
CASSLEGSGFYEQYF
TGTGCCAGCAGTTTAGAGGGGAGTGGGTTTTACGAGCAGTACTTC
>TRBJ1-1|14|-|-|TRBV27
CASSLTSMGTEAFF
TGTGCCAGCAGTTTAACTTCGATGGGGACTGAAGCTTTCTTT
>TRBJ1-5|13|-|-|TRBV19
CASCANSNQPQHF
TGTGCCAGCTGCGCCAATAGCAATCAGCCCCAGCATTTT
>TRBJ2-1|18|-|few|TRBV27
CASSSDVLGERGSNEQFF
TGTGCCAGCAGTTCTGACGTCCTTGGGGAACGGGGATCCAATGAGCAGTTCTTC
>TRBJ1-1|16|-|-|TRBV30
CAWSPPHQEMNTEAFF
TGTGCCTGGAGCCCCCCACATCAGGAAATGAACACTGAAGCTTTCTTT
>TRBJ2-7|12|-|-|TRBV19
CASSRGAQPLYF
TGTGCCAGTAGTCGGGGGGCCCAACCCCTGTACTTC
>TRBJ2-1|16|-|-|TRBV4-1
CASSQDGGGPYNEQFF
TGTGCCAGCAGCCAAGATGGGGGGGGGCCCTACAATGAGCAGTTCTTC
>TRBJ2-3|13|-|-|TRBV29-1
CSVEWGGTDTQYF
TGCAGCGTTGAGTGGGGAGGCACAGATACGCAGTATTTT
>TRBJ2-1|13|-|few|TRBV27
CASRELPHNEQFF
TGTGCCAGCCGGGAGCTCCCCCACAATGAGCAGTTCTTC
>TRBJ2-1|15|TRBD1|-|TRBV6-5
CASSYSISGGNEQFF
TGTGCCAGCAGTTACTCGATTTCAGGGGGCAATGAGCAGTTCTTC
>TRBJ1-2|16|-|-|TRBV4-1
CASSPDVVRADHGYTF
TGCGCCAGCAGTCCTGACGTCGTCAGAGCTGACCATGGCTACACCTTC
>TRBJ1-2|17|-|-|TRBV5-1
CASSLEVWVSTNYGYTF
TGCGCCAGCAGCTTGGAGGTCTGGGTCTCAACTAACTATGGCTACACCTTC
>TRBJ1-2|9|-|-|TRBV20-1
CSAPHGYTF
TGCAGTGCTCCTCATGGCTACACCTTC
>TRBJ1-5|13|TRBD1|-|TRBV27
CASGSTGGQPQHF
TGTGCCAGCGGTTCGACAGGGGGGCAGCCCCAGCATTTT
>TRBJ2-7|15|-|-|TRBV6-5
CASSYSASYTYEQYF
TGTGCCAGCAGTTACTCAGCTAGCTATACCTACGAGCAGTACTTC
>TRBJ2-3|15|-|few|TRBV7-3
CASSLQAPPTDTQYF
TGTGCCAGCAGCTTACAGGCACCCCCCACAGATACGCAGTATTTT
>TRBJ1-1|12|TRBD1|few|TRBV29-1
CSVGQGDTEAFF
TGCAGCGTTGGGCAGGGGGACACTGAAGCTTTCTTT
>TRBJ2-1|16|TRBD1|few|TRBV29-1
CSVWGTDLISYNEQFF
TGCAGCGTTTGGGGGACAGATCTGATCTCCTACAATGAGCAGTTCTTC
>TRBJ2-7|15|-|few|TRBV28
CASSLSSSSEYEQYF
TGTGCCAGCAGTTTATCCTCATCCAGTGAATACGAGCAGTACTTC
>TRBJ2-7|13|TRBD1|once|TRBV11-2
CASSTQGTYEQYF
TGTGCCAGCAGCACACAGGGGACGTACGAGCAGTACTTC
>TRBJ2-7|14|TRBD1|-|TRBV28
CASRGDRVFIEQYF
TGTGCCAGCAGAGGGGACAGGGTTTTTATCGAGCAGTACTTC
>TRBJ2-7|14|-|few|TRBV7-9
CASSLVSRAYEQYF
TGTGCCAGCAGCTTAGTCAGCAGAGCCTACGAGCAGTACTTC
>TRBJ1-5|13|-|-|TRBV30
CAWSVWKGQPQHF
TGTGCCTGGAGTGTATGGAAAGGACAGCCCCAGCATTTT
>TRBJ2-1|17|TRBD1|-|TRBV5-1
CASRFGTGTGGSNEQFF
TGCGCCAGCAGGTTTGGTACCGGGACAGGGGGCTCCAATGAGCAGTTCTTC
>TRBJ2-1|17|-|-|TRBV14
CASSPPPGNFAYNEQFF
TGTGCCAGCAGCCCACCCCCGGGGAACTTCGCCTACAATGAGCAGTTCTTC
>TRBJ1-2|13|-|-|TRBV5-1
CASSSDRLYGYTF
TGCGCCAGCAGCTCTGACCGTCTCTATGGCTACACCTTC
>TRBJ1-5|17|-|-|TRBV2
CASSGVGARYVNQPQHF
TGTGCCAGCAGTGGAGTGGGGGCGCGGTACGTGAATCAGCCCCAGCATTTT
>TRBJ2-7|12|-|-|TRBV27
CASSSSSYEQYF
TGTGCCAGCAGTTCAAGCTCCTACGAGCAGTACTTC
>TRBJ1-5|13|-|-|TRBV27
CASSLAGEQPQHF
TGTGCCAGCAGTTTGGCAGGGGAACAGCCCCAGCATTTT
>TRBJ2-7|16|-|-|TRBV4-3
CASSQELRTEAYEQYF
TGCGCCAGCAGCCAAGAACTAAGGACCGAAGCCTACGAGCAGTACTTC
>TRBJ1-5|13|-|-|TRBV15
CATSREGWWPQHF
TGTGCCACCAGCAGAGAAGGTTGGTGGCCCCAGCATTTT
>TRBJ2-1|14|-|once|TRBV15
CATSTQGGAGMLFF
TGTGCCACCAGCACGCAAGGCGGCGCGGGGATGTTGTTCTTC
>TRBJ1-5|14|TRBD1|-|TRBV7-9
CASSPGTVNQPQHF
TGTGCCAGCAGCCCCGGGACAGTTAATCAGCCCCAGCATTTT
>TRBJ2-5|17|TRBD2|-|TRBV7-2
CASSLALGLAGEETQYF
TGTGCCAGCAGCTTAGCCCTCGGACTAGCGGGAGAGGAGACCCAGTACTTC
>TRBJ2-6|14|-|-|TRBV5-1
CASYGLSGANVLTF
TGCGCCAGTTACGGGCTCTCTGGGGCCAACGTCCTGACTTTC